This T cell receptor (beta chain) appears in the sequencing data of a study of blood T cells in healthy people across ages (dated by TCRdb to the mid-2010s). The study in broad terms: Template switching captured roughly one uniquely barcoded TCR beta cDNA molecule per two T cells in model experiments. To track age-related changes in TCR beta repertoire diversity, the study relied on deep sequencing normalized with unique cDNA molecular identifiers. Donors were grouped into four age groups: young (average roughly 17 years), middle-aged (39), aged (approximately 67) and long-lived (around 82). Two additional independent replicas of 1 million unique cDNA reads from the same blood draw were analyzed for two donors (one aged 18 to 29 and one aged 80 or older). On the study overall, not on this receptor specifically: Donor CMV infection status was unknown, potentially confounding age-related changes in expanded clonotypes. The percentage of naive T cells measured by flow cytometry correlated strongly with observed TCR beta diversity. Conclusive comparison of naive and antigen-experienced compartments was prevented by the profiling of bulk unsorted PBMCs. The long-lived group showed more naive CD4+ T cells, fewer expanded clones and increased TCR diversity than the aged group, suggesting age selection. Estimates of total diversity from one million sequenced T cells were regarded as lower bounds and underestimates. Observed TCR beta diversity per million T cells fell roughly linearly with age, and a significant reduction was already apparent by age around 40.

According to the germline V gene (reference sequence), CDR1 reads DFQATT and CDR2 reads SNEGSKA. At the junction V is shortened by 6 bases and J by 0 bases, with 12 bases in between. Its CDR3 holds 15 amino acids, cysteine through phenylalanine. Here the CDR3 DNA is all that survives: 45 bases in frame from base 1. This clonotype was recorded a few times. It lacks a known antigen. No much larger clone exists at a distance of one base, and base qualities are not known. Donors were roughly 40 systemically healthy Caucasian individuals from Russia aged roughly 6 to 100 years. Around 10 milliliters of peripheral blood were collected from each donor into EDTA-treated Vacutainer tubes. Ficoll-Paque density-gradient centrifugation was used to isolate PBMCs, with at least 6 million per sample. Total RNA, at least 6 micrograms per sample, was extracted from PBMCs with Trizol reagent. The percentages of naive CD45RAhigh/CD27high T cells were determined by flow cytometry on a PBMC aliquot from every donor.

The library came from 5' RACE. The instrument was an Illumina HiSeq 2500. A second about 7 to 12 cycle PCR used a sample-barcoded 5' primer and a J-beta primer mix. A unique molecular identifier was introduced onto each TCR beta cDNA molecule by a template-switch 5' adaptor carrying 12 random nucleotides. Each sample yielded at least 2.5 million CDR3-containing paired-end reads. First-strand cDNA was synthesized from all RNA with the Mint cDNA synthesis kit, primed by a TRBC-specific oligonucleotide. All cDNA was treated with uracil-DNA glycosylase and then went through a first 18-cycle PCR with the universal primers M1SS and BC2_uni_R. From the authors' description of their analysis: For normalization, 1 million high-quality reads, each with a distinct molecular identifier, were randomly selected from each sample. Reads sharing molecular identifiers were discarded rather than binned into consensus sequences. CDR3 identification, clonotype clustering and error correction used MiTCR with a Q25 quality threshold and the strictest error-elimination algorithm. Lower-bound total TCR beta diversity was estimated with a nonparametric unseen species model using Euler transformation. Starting from the raw public reads, TCRdb applied fastp trimming at Q25, assembled clones with MiXCR and retained in-frame beta chains. Each CDR3 protein appears once, grouped with its most common genes and DNA. TCRdb, not the original authors, processed these V and J calls. A total of roughly 800,000 distinct CDR3 sequences appear in this sample, roughly 26% of them only once. The top ten clones comprise around 3% of the sample.

This sample also appeared in a second study, on T cells of mothers and their children. From the second report: Nine systemically healthy Caucasian individuals, comprising three mothers and their six children, were included as donors. cDNA synthesis used all of the extracted RNA, with approximately 1.4 ug of RNA in each 15 ul reaction. In the second PCR, sample barcodes and 2-4 random nucleotides were introduced via the M1S primer. Over 9.5 million TCR beta CDR3 reads were obtained for each mother, and 2.7 million or so reads were obtained for each child. TCR recombination output is similarly shaped by thymic selection in related and unrelated pairs, with a minor effect exerted by inherited differences. Normalized repertoire overlap was always slightly but never significantly higher in related than unrelated mother-child pairs. No persistent microchimeric T cell clones were detected, at a sensitivity of approximately 90 clones per million clonotypes. Deep NGS was used in the study to compare the TCR beta repertoires of mothers and children and to look for features that separate related mother-child pairs from unrelated individuals. On average, the children were roughly 12 +/- 4 years old, while the mothers were 40 +/- 4 years old. After adapter ligation was performed with NEBNext reagents, the libraries were sequenced on an Illumina HiSeq 2000 with 100+100 nt paired-end reads. To avoid cross-contamination, the mother libraries and the child libraries were prepared a month apart and sequenced in separate runs. Between about 500,000 and 2,100,000 distinct TCR beta clonotypes were identified per donor. Naive TCR beta clonotypes were estimated from low-frequency clonotypes matched to each donor's FACS-determined naive share, without sorting.

The rearrangement joined TRBV20-1 to TRBJ1-6, with an unclear D gene assignment. Sequences were obtained from blood. The source is a boy aged 5-17 years in good health. The nucleotide sequence is TGCAGTGCCCCCTTGGAGAGCTCCTATAATTCACCCCTCCACTTT. Its translation is CSAPLESSYNSPLHF.